This T cell receptor beta chain appears in the sequencing data of a study of T cell responses to AZD1222 COVID-19 vaccine. Between the trimmed V and J ends, which lost 4 bases and 1 base, there was a span of 9 bases. Germline CDR1 SGHTS, CDR2 YDEGEE. The CDR3 runs to 14 residues. Sequencing was performed with immunoSEQ multiplex PCR; in TCRdb, only in-frame clones are kept and a portion is missing. The repertoire holds some 130,000 clones, with roughly 91% as singletons. This TCR came from an adult who received the AZD1222 COVID-19 vaccine. V usage is TRBV5-8 and J usage is TRBJ1-5, with D unclear. Source: peripheral blood, taken 28 days after the second AZD1222 dose. This CDR3 is CASSPAPSNQPQHF. The CDR3 DNA reads TGTGCCAGCAGCCCAGCTCCGAGCAATCAGCCCCAGCATTTT.